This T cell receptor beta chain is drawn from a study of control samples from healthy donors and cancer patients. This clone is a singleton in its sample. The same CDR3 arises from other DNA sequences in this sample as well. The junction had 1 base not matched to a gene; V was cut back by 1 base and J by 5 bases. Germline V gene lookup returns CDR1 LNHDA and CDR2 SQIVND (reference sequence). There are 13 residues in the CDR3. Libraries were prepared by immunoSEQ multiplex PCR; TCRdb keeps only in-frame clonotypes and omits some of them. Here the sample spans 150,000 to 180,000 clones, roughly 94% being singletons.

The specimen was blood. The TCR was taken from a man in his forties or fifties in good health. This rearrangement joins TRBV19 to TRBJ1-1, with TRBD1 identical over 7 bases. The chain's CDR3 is CASSIAGGTEAFF. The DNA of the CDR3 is TGTGCCAGTAGTATAGCAGGGGGAACTGAAGCTTTCTTT.